This TCR beta chain comes out of a study of blood T cell repertoires in COVID-19. This CDR3 comprises 14 residues. Per germline, CDR1 ENHRY and CDR2 SYGVKD. V was pared by 8 bases and J by 6 bases, with 5 bases of the junction left unmatched. Generated by immunoSEQ multiplex PCR, the TCRdb table keeps only in-frame clones and is missing some. The sample lists a few hundred thousand clones; approximately 90% were seen once. This TCR was sampled from a woman aged 45-65 years who had recovered from COVID-19. The chain combines TRBV10-3 with TRBJ2-1; TRBD2 matches 12 bases. Material for sequencing was peripheral blood. In nucleotides, the CDR3 is TGTGCCATCGGGCAGGGACTAGCGGGCAATGAGCAGTTCTTC. Translated, it gives CAIGQGLAGNEQFF.